The rows below give T cell receptor beta chains drawn from one sample of a study of cytomegalovirus exposure and HLA in healthy donors. The assay was immunoSEQ multiplex PCR, and TCRdb's table has in-frame clones only and misses some. The profile shows about 120,000 clones, 70% to 90% of them singletons. The sequencing sample was made of PBMCs. These receptors were obtained from a man younger than 35 in good health and CMV-seronegative. Each CDR3 is given with its conserved first and last residue. Fields, in order: V gene, clone size, J gene, D gene, CDR3 protein, CDR3 DNA. D genes are given only for firm matches. The listing skips clone size in some rows; elsewhere it reads once, few, many or a size class.

V: TRBV18; size: -; J: TRBJ1-6; D: -; CDR3: CASFARESLNSPLHF; DNA: TGTGCCAGCTTCGCTAGGGAGTCCCTAAATTCACCCCTCCACTTT
V: TRBV29-1; size: once; J: TRBJ1-1; D: -; CDR3: CSVEPGNTEAFF; DNA: TGCAGCGTTGAACCAGGGAACACTGAAGCTTTCTTT
V: TRBV27; size: -; J: TRBJ1-1; D: -; CDR3: CASSFRRSTEAFF; DNA: TGTGCCAGCAGTTTTAGAAGGAGCACTGAAGCTTTCTTT
V: TRBV6-5; size: -; J: TRBJ1-1; D: TRBD1; CDR3: CASSRGDRGRTEAFF; DNA: TGTGCCAGCAGTCGAGGGGACAGGGGCAGGACTGAAGCTTTCTTT
V: TRBV28; size: -; J: TRBJ1-2; D: -; CDR3: CASTTGSLPNYGYTF; DNA: TGTGCCAGTACGACCGGGAGTCTTCCTAACTATGGCTACACCTTC
V: TRBV4-2; size: -; J: TRBJ1-5; D: -; CDR3: CASSQDAGLDQPQHF; DNA: TGTGCCAGCAGCCAAGATGCGGGTTTGGATCAGCCCCAGCATTTT
V: TRBV27; size: -; J: TRBJ2-4; D: -; CDR3: CASSFQAGAAKNIQYF; DNA: TGTGCCAGCAGTTTTCAGGCAGGGGCGGCCAAAAACATTCAGTACTTC
V: TRBV11-2; size: once; J: TRBJ2-1; D: TRBD1; CDR3: CASSSSGQGVIDEQFF; DNA: TGTGCCAGCAGCTCATCCGGACAGGGGGTCATCGATGAGCAGTTCTTC
V: TRBV2; size: -; J: TRBJ1-5; D: TRBD1; CDR3: CASIPDRGSNQPQHF; DNA: TGTGCCAGCATTCCCGACAGGGGTAGCAATCAGCCCCAGCATTTT
V: TRBV5-8; size: -; J: TRBJ2-7; D: -; CDR3: CASSFQYEQYF; DNA: TGTGCCAGCAGCTTCCAGTATGAGCAGTACTTC
V: TRBV11-3; size: -; J: TRBJ2-3; D: TRBD2; CDR3: CASSLVSPFSSGSTDTQYF; DNA: TGTGCCAGCAGCTTAGTGTCCCCTTTTTCTAGCGGGAGCACAGATACGCAGTATTTT
V: TRBV18; size: -; J: TRBJ2-1; D: -; CDR3: CASSPPENYNEQFF; DNA: TGTGCCAGCTCACCACCCGAGAATTACAATGAGCAGTTCTTC
V: TRBV6-1; size: -; J: TRBJ2-1; D: TRBD2; CDR3: CASSEDISGWEGEQFF; DNA: TGTGCCAGCAGTGAAGATATTAGCGGATGGGAGGGTGAGCAGTTCTTC
V: TRBV2; size: -; J: TRBJ1-4; D: TRBD1; CDR3: CASRGQGLANEKLFF; DNA: TGTGCCAGCAGGGGACAGGGTTTGGCTAATGAAAAACTGTTTTTT
V: TRBV2; size: -; J: TRBJ1-4; D: -; CDR3: CASSEGQRNEKLFF; DNA: TGTGCCAGCAGTGAAGGACAGCGTAATGAAAAACTGTTTTTT
V: TRBV11-2; size: -; J: TRBJ2-1; D: -; CDR3: CASSPHTGEQFF; DNA: TGTGCCAGCAGCCCACATACAGGTGAGCAGTTCTTC
V: TRBV30; size: -; J: TRBJ1-2; D: -; CDR3: CAWSVLHLEGYTF; DNA: TGTGCCTGGAGTGTACTACACCTAGAGGGCTACACCTTC
V: TRBV2; size: few; J: TRBJ1-2; D: -; CDR3: CASKAGRSDLYGYTF; DNA: TGTGCCAGCAAGGCGGGACGGAGCGATCTATATGGCTACACCTTC
V: TRBV19; size: once; J: TRBJ2-3; D: -; CDR3: CASSKWRGGDTDTQYF; DNA: TGTGCCAGTAGCAAATGGAGAGGGGGTGACACAGATACGCAGTATTTT
V: TRBV7-8; size: -; J: TRBJ1-2; D: TRBD1; CDR3: CASSSTGQGSIFGYTF; DNA: TGTGCCAGCAGCTCGACCGGACAGGGCAGTATTTTTGGCTACACCTTC
V: TRBV19; size: few; J: TRBJ2-3; D: -; CDR3: CASREVGRRPGPDTQYF; DNA: TGTGCCAGTAGAGAGGTGGGGCGTAGGCCGGGCCCAGATACGCAGTATTTT
V: TRBV28; size: -; J: TRBJ2-7; D: -; CDR3: CASSLSSRGIGEQYF; DNA: TGTGCCAGCAGTTTATCTTCCAGGGGAATTGGGGAGCAGTACTTC
V: TRBV27; size: -; J: TRBJ1-1; D: -; CDR3: CASSSGGPYTEAFF; DNA: TGTGCCAGCAGTTCCGGGGGGCCCTACACTGAAGCTTTCTTT
V: TRBV7-2; size: -; J: TRBJ2-1; D: TRBD2; CDR3: CASSLNQLAGKRDEQFF; DNA: TGTGCCAGCAGCCTCAACCAACTAGCGGGAAAAAGGGATGAGCAGTTCTTC
V: TRBV5-1; size: -; J: TRBJ2-6; D: TRBD1; CDR3: CASSPRTGNRGANVLTF; DNA: TGCGCCAGCAGCCCACGGACAGGGAACCGTGGGGCCAACGTCCTGACTTTC
V: TRBV2; size: -; J: TRBJ2-1; D: -; CDR3: CASSESRQLQGEQFF; DNA: TGTGCCAGCAGTGAATCCCGACAGCTACAAGGTGAGCAGTTCTTC
V: TRBV12-5; size: -; J: TRBJ2-7; D: TRBD1; CDR3: CASGRQTGISYEQYF; DNA: TGTGCTAGTGGTCGCCAGACAGGGATTTCCTACGAGCAGTACTTC
V: TRBV5-1; size: -; J: TRBJ1-4; D: -; CDR3: CASSPARGGTNEKLFF; DNA: TGCGCCAGCAGTCCTGCGAGGGGGGGAACTAATGAAAAACTGTTTTTT
V: TRBV27; size: -; J: TRBJ1-1; D: -; CDR3: CATQLGGNTEAFF; DNA: TGTGCCACTCAACTCGGCGGGAACACTGAAGCTTTCTTT
V: TRBV11-2; size: -; J: TRBJ2-3; D: -; CDR3: CASSPGPDTQYF; DNA: TGTGCCAGCAGCCCAGGTCCCGATACGCAGTATTTT
V: TRBV19; size: -; J: TRBJ1-1; D: TRBD1; CDR3: CASSTGTGVATEAFF; DNA: TGTGCCAGTAGTACCGGGACAGGGGTGGCCACTGAAGCTTTCTTT
V: TRBV11-2; size: -; J: TRBJ1-1; D: -; CDR3: CASSPLQGKNTEAFF; DNA: TGTGCCAGCAGCCCCCTCCAGGGCAAGAACACTGAAGCTTTCTTT
V: TRBV28; size: -; J: TRBJ2-4; D: -; CDR3: CASMGAWAKNIQYF; DNA: TGTGCCAGCATGGGGGCGTGGGCCAAAAACATTCAGTACTTC